The 12 T cell receptor beta chains below all came from one sample that was sequenced in a study of cytomegalovirus exposure and HLA in healthy donors. Profiling relied on immunoSEQ multiplex PCR, and the TCRdb table lists in-frame clones only, not all of them. The sample lists 90,000 to 150,000 clones, about 83% occurring once. Sequencing was performed on PBMCs. These receptors all stem from a woman in her twenties or thirties in good health and CMV-seronegative.

This clone has just a few counts. DNA for the CDR3: TGTGCCTTCGGGGGGTCTAGCTCTGGGGCCAACGTCCTGACTTTC. Translated, it gives CAFGGSSSGANVLTF. The rearrangement uses TRBV30 and TRBJ2-6, with 7 bases fitting TRBD2. The CDR3 is 15 residues long. Germline values: CDR1 GTSNPN, CDR2 SVGIG (reference sequence). V was clipped by 7 bases and J by 0 bases; unmatched bases: 6.

This clone showed up just once. The chain joins TRBV6-5 to TRBJ2-7, with 10 bases that match TRBD2. V gave up 2 bases and J gave up 1 base; unmatched junction bases: 2. The CDR3 consists of 15 residues. Germline-derived CDR1 and CDR2 are MNHEY and SVGAGI. The CDR3, as DNA: TGTGCCAGCAGTTACCGGACTAGCGGATCCTACGAGCAGTACTTC. Protein: CASSYRTSGSYEQYF.

This rearrangement joins TRBV27 to TRBJ1-2, with D possibly being TRBD1 (5 bases). The CDR3 runs 15 residues. The V and J ends lost 5 bases and 0 bases respectively, with 13 bases between them. Germline CDR1 reads MNHEY; CDR2 reads SMNVEV (reference sequence). The chain's CDR3 is CASSTQPTANYGYTF. The CDR3 coding sequence is TGTGCCAGCAGTACGCAGCCGACAGCTAACTATGGCTACACCTTC.

The chain couples TRBV9 to TRBJ1-6, with D possibly TRBD1 on 5 matching bases. The germline V gene has CDR1 SGDLS and CDR2 YYNGEE. The CDR3 is made up of 14 amino acids. The V end was cut by 0 bases, the J end by 9 bases, with 10 bases between. CDR3 DNA: TGTGCCAGCAGCGTAGAGCAGGGTAGTTCACCCCTCCACTTT. As protein: CASSVEQGSSPLHF.

The chain links TRBV7-2 to TRBJ1-4, with D unresolved. There are 17 residues in the CDR3. Trimming took off 2 bases at V and 5 bases at J, with 18 bases between the two ends. Germline CDR1 reads SGHTA; CDR2 reads FQGNSA. The CDR3, as DNA: TGTGCCAGCAGCTTAAACCTATTCCTGGGCATGAATGAAAAACTGTTTTTT. Translating gives CASSLNLFLGMNEKLFF.

The J gene is TRBJ1-1, the V gene TRBV29-1, with 10 bases matching TRBD1. This CDR3 is 11 amino acids long. Germline lookup yields CDR1 SQVTM and CDR2 ANQGSEA. J was trimmed by 6 bases and V by 7 bases; bases with no gene match: 2. The CDR3 sequence: CSGGQGAEAFF. In DNA, the CDR3 is TGCAGCGGTGGACAGGGGGCTGAAGCTTTCTTT.

This chain uses TRBV15 with TRBJ1-1; unclear D gene. The ends were cut back, 1 base at V and 4 bases at J, with 7 bases in the middle. Germline V lookup: CDR1 LNHNV, CDR2 YYDKDF (reference sequence). The CDR3 consists of 13 residues. The CDR3 DNA reads as TGTGCCACCAGCAGAGTACAGACCACTGAAGCTTTCTTT. Amino acid sequence: CATSRVQTTEAFF.

This chain joins TRBV5-4 and TRBJ2-7; D ambiguous. Trimming removed 9 bases from V and 0 bases from J, with 7 bases in between. Germline lookup yields CDR1 SGHNT and CDR2 YYREEE (reference sequence). The CDR3 has 11 amino acids. CDR3 bases: TGTGCCACCTCGCGCTCCTACGAGCAGTACTTC. Its translation is CATSRSYEQYF.

The chain couples TRBV6-5 to TRBJ1-1; 8 bases fit TRBD1. Germline CDR1 MNHEY, CDR2 SVGAGI. With V trimmed by 0 bases and J by 2 bases, 2 bases remained unmatched. CDR3 length: 15 amino acids. CDR3 protein: CASSYSAGGNTEAFF. In DNA, the CDR3 is TGTGCCAGCAGTTACTCGGCAGGGGGCAACACTGAAGCTTTCTTT.

This clone was picked up one time. This chain connects TRBV6-6 to TRBJ2-7; unclear D gene. Looked up from germline, CDR1 is MNHNY and CDR2 is SVGAGI (reference sequence). V lost 6 bases, J lost 3 bases, and 15 bases lay in between. The length of the CDR3 is 14 residues. The CDR3 here is CASSPALAIYEQYF. The CDR3 DNA follows: TGTGCCAGCAGCCCTGCATTGGCCATCTACGAGCAGTACTTC.

The chain combines TRBV4-3 with TRBJ2-7; tentatively, D is TRBD1 (5 bases). The CDR3 sequence is 15 residues long. Germline CDR1 reads LGHNA; CDR2 reads YSLEER. With 1 base removed from V and 9 bases from J, the gap between germline ends came to 19 bases. The CDR3 spells CASSQGRQSPRGQYF. CDR3 bases: TGCGCCAGCAGCCAAGGTCGACAGTCGCCAAGGGGGCAGTACTTC.

The rearrangement joins TRBV7-2 to TRBJ2-3; TRBD2 agrees at 7 bases. CDR1 is SGHTA and CDR2 is FQGNSA in the germline V gene. Unmatched junction bases numbered 11, after V lost 8 bases and J lost 3 bases. CDR3 length: 15 amino acids. CDR3 in DNA: TGTGCCAGCGCGACCGACGGGGGGAGGACAGATACGCAGTATTTT. Encoded protein: CASATDGGRTDTQYF.